Listed below are T cell receptor beta chains from one sample, sequenced in a study of T cells in localized non-small cell lung cancer. The assay was immunoSEQ multiplex PCR, and TCRdb's table has in-frame clones only and misses some. This sample has roughly 17,000 clones; around 88% occur once, and the top ten carry roughly 36%. This sample comprised peripheral blood, obtained before any cancer treatment. All receptors come from a male donor at least 60 years old with stage III lung adenocarcinoma. Each CDR3 is given with its conserved first and last residue. Each record gives: J gene, CDR3 length, V gene, D gene, clone size, CDR3 DNA, CDR3 protein. D genes are given only for firm matches. For some rows the clone size is stated as once, few or many, or as a class when expanded; others skip it.

>TRBJ1-1|15|TRBV5-1|-|-
TGCGCCAGCAGCCCCCCGGAGCACCTAAACACTGAAGCTTTCTTT
CASSPPEHLNTEAFF
>TRBJ2-2|16|TRBV19|TRBD1|-
TGTGCCAGTTGCCCGAGCAGGGGGTCGGGTACCGGGGAGCTGTTTTTT
CASCPSRGSGTGELFF
>TRBJ2-5|14|TRBV6-6|-|-
TGTGCCAGCAGTACGGGACCGCACGTCGAGACCCAGTACTTC
CASSTGPHVETQYF
>TRBJ2-5|15|TRBV6-5|-|-
TGTGCCAGCAGTTACTCGACAGGTTCCGGGGAGACCCAGTACTTC
CASSYSTGSGETQYF
>TRBJ2-7|18|TRBV23-1|-|-
TGCGCCAGCAGTCGCAAGAGGCAGGGAAGGCGAACCTCCTACGAGCAGTACTTC
CASSRKRQGRRTSYEQYF
>TRBJ1-1|13|TRBV4-1|-|-
TGCGCCAGCAGCCAATCCGAGGGCACTGAAGCTTTCTTT
CASSQSEGTEAFF
>TRBJ2-5|12|TRBV29-1|-|few
TGCAGCGTTGAAGAGAGCGGGGAGACCCAGTACTTC
CSVEESGETQYF
>TRBJ1-2|14|TRBV11-3|-|few
TGTGCCAGCAGCTTGGACGACAGCTATTATGGCTACACCTTC
CASSLDDSYYGYTF
>TRBJ2-1|15|TRBV11-3|-|-
TGTGCCAGCAGCGAACGGGAAAGCTCCTACAATGAGCAGTTCTTC
CASSERESSYNEQFF
>TRBJ1-2|13|TRBV7-9|-|-
TGTGCCAGCAGCTTAGTACCGCTCTATGGCTACACCTTC
CASSLVPLYGYTF
>TRBJ2-5|16|TRBV10-1|TRBD2|-
TGCGCCAGCAGTGATGGACTAGCGGGGGGCACAGAGACCCAGTACTTC
CASSDGLAGGTETQYF
>TRBJ1-1|14|TRBV10-3|-|-
TGTGCCATCAGTGATTACGCAGGGAACACTGAAGCTTTCTTT
CAISDYAGNTEAFF
>TRBJ1-6|16|TRBV7-2|-|-
TGTGCCAGCAGCTTAGGAGGGACCGGGATTAATTCACCCCTCCACTTT
CASSLGGTGINSPLHF
>TRBJ1-5|13|TRBV5-5|-|-
TGTGCCAGCAGCCAGGATAGCAATCAGCCCCAGCATTTT
CASSQDSNQPQHF
>TRBJ1-5|17|TRBV12-5|-|-
TGTGCTAGTGGTTTGGTAGAGGGGGGGGCGGCGGGACAGCCCCAGCATTTT
CASGLVEGGAAGQPQHF
>TRBJ2-3|14|TRBV6-5|TRBD1|-
TGTGCCAGCAGGGCGACAGGGGGGACAGATACGCAGTATTTT
CASRATGGTDTQYF
>TRBJ2-7|13|TRBV5-1|-|-
TGCGCCAGCAGCTTGGTTGTCAGGGACGAGCAGTACTTC
CASSLVVRDEQYF
>TRBJ1-1|15|TRBV30|-|once
TGTGCCTGGAGTGCCAAGCACTCTTTGAACACTGAAGCTTTCTTT
CAWSAKHSLNTEAFF
>TRBJ2-2|15|TRBV27|TRBD1|once
TGTGCCAGCAGCCGACAGGGTTTAGGGACCGGGGAGCTGTTTTTT
CASSRQGLGTGELFF
>TRBJ2-5|16|TRBV10-1|TRBD2|-
TGCGCCAGCAGTGAGTTCTCTAGCGGGGCGTTAGAGACCCAGTACTTC
CASSEFSSGALETQYF
>TRBJ2-1|15|TRBV6-6|-|-
TGTGCCAGCAGTTACCGGGACACAATAGGCAATGAGCAGTTCTTC
CASSYRDTIGNEQFF
>TRBJ2-4|13|TRBV19|-|-
TGTGCCAGTAGTATTCGGGACGGAAACATTCAGTACTTC
CASSIRDGNIQYF
>TRBJ1-1|14|TRBV6-6|-|-
TGTGCCAGCAGTTACTCGAGGCAAATCACTGAAGCTTTCTTT
CASSYSRQITEAFF
>TRBJ1-3|14|TRBV6-1|-|medium-sized
TGTGCCAGCAGTGAAATGAGCTCTGGAAACACCATATATTTT
CASSEMSSGNTIYF
>TRBJ1-1|16|TRBV18|TRBD1|-
TGTGCCAGCTCGCCGAACAGGGGGCGCGGGAACACTGAAGCTTTCTTT
CASSPNRGRGNTEAFF
>TRBJ2-3|14|TRBV7-8|-|-
TGTGCCAGCAGCTTTGGCCTGCAAGCAGATACGCAGTATTTT
CASSFGLQADTQYF
>TRBJ2-3|15|TRBV6-1|TRBD2|-
TGTGCCAGCAGTGAGAGCGGGGGAGGCACAGATACGCAGTATTTT
CASSESGGGTDTQYF
>TRBJ1-1|16|TRBV27|TRBD1|-
TGTGCCAGCAGCCGTCAACCCGGGACAGGGCGATCTGAAGCTTTCTTT
CASSRQPGTGRSEAFF
>TRBJ1-5|15|TRBV19|TRBD1|few
TGTGCCAGTAGTGAAAGACAGGGGATGCTTCAGCCCCAGCATTTT
CASSERQGMLQPQHF
>TRBJ2-3|18|TRBV7-9|TRBD2|-
TGTGCCAGCAGCCCCCCGCTAGGTTCTAGCGGGGGGGCCGATACGCAGTATTTT
CASSPPLGSSGGADTQYF
>TRBJ1-2|15|TRBV18|TRBD1|-
TGTGCCAGCTCACCGCAGGACAGGGGTTACTATGGCTACACCTTC
CASSPQDRGYYGYTF
>TRBJ1-1|13|TRBV9|-|-
TGTGCCAGCAGCAACGGGGGTAACACTGAAGCTTTCTTT
CASSNGGNTEAFF
>TRBJ2-1|13|TRBV6-6|TRBD1|few
TGTGCCAGCAGGGGGACAGCCTACAATGAGCAGTTCTTC
CASRGTAYNEQFF
>TRBJ2-1|15|TRBV7-9|-|-
TGTGCCAGCAGCCCGTCAGGAGGCAGCTACAATGAGCAGTTCTTC
CASSPSGGSYNEQFF
>TRBJ2-5|15|TRBV7-6|TRBD1|-
TGTGCCAGCAGCTTAGGGGGGACAGGGTGGGAGACCCAGTACTTC
CASSLGGTGWETQYF